A single TCR beta chain is shown here with its context. The antigen is not known. The data are from a study of T-cell reconstitution after alpha-beta-depleted transplantation in children. Overall study findings and caveats: The study traced high day-60 TCRbeta diversity in some patients to surviving recipient T cells and thymic progenitors. Once a year had passed after transplant, T-cell counts and diversity came mostly from newly produced T cells. Two months or so post-transplant, alpha-beta T cells reportedly derived from several hundred expanded graft clones.

The V gene's germline CDR1 is LGHDT and CDR2 YNNKEL (reference sequence). The ends lost 4 bases at V and 3 bases at J; junction bases unmatched: 9. The CDR3 extends over 16 amino acids. TCRbeta library construction was performed incorporating unique molecular identifiers. TCRdb analysed the PCR reads with MiXCR anew, one entry per CDR3 protein. The repertoire holds hundreds of thousands of distinct CDR3 sequences, about an eighth seen once, with 0.75% to 0.85% in the top ten. Sequences were derived from PBMCs, sampled before TCRalphabeta/CD19-depleted stem cell transplant. The genes are TRBV3-1 and TRBJ2-1; 7 nucleotides agree with TRBD2. The sequence was obtained from a girl aged 2-9 years with congenital amegakaryocytic thrombocytopenia, due to receive a stem cell transplant. The CDR3 bases are TGTGCCAGCAGCCGGAGAACAAGGACTAGCTACAATGAGCAGTTCTTC. Encoded protein: CASSRRTRTSYNEQFF.